This T cell receptor (beta chain) was observed in a study of shared clonotypes between healthy human individuals. Overall study: Donors, aged 18 to 49, were a couple of women and three men. Overall study results and limits: What naive subsets generally showed was a larger estimated richness than memory subsets showed. The sampled material consisted only of blood, and tissue repertoires are likely to differ. Clonotypes shared by all four donors outscored non-shared clonotypes in generation probability.

On this clone itself: Its antigen is not identified.

CDR3 size: 15 residues. The V gene's germline CDR1 is SGHVS and CDR2 FNYEAQ. The J segment lost 3 bases and the V segment lost 1 base, leaving 4 bases of the junction unmatched. Here immunoSEQ multiplex PCR was the method, and the copy in TCRdb shows in-frame clones only, minus some. This table has some 630,000 clones, about two thirds appearing once. The chain carries TRBV7-6 and TRBJ2-3; 7 bases map to TRBD1. This clonotype originated in a woman aged 25 to 39 in good health. The material sequenced was memory CD4+ T cells sorted from blood. This sample's subset: CD45RA-negative fraction. CDR3 residues: CASSLVTGTTDTQYF. In nucleotides, the CDR3 is TGTGCCAGCAGCTTAGTGACAGGGACGACAGATACGCAGTATTTT.